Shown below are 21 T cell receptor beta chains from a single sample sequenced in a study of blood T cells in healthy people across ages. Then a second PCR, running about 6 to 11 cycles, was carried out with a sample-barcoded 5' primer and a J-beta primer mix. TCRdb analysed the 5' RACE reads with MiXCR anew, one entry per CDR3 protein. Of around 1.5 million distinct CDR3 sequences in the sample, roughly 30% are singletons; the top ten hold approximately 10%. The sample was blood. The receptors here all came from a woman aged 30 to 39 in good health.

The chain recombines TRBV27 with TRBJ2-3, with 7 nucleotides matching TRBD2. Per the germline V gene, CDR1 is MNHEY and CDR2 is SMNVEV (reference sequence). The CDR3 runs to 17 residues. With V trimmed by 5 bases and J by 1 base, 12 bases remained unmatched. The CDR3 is CASSDSPRSGGTDTQYF. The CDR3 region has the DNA TGTGCCAGCAGTGACTCCCCTCGGAGCGGGGGCACAGATACGCAGTATTTT.

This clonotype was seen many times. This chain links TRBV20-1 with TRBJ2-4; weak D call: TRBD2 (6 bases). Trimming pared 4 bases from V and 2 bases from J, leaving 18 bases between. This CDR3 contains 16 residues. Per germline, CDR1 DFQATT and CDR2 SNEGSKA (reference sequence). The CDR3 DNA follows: TGCAGTGCTACCAGACTAGGAAATCTTCCCAAAAACATTCAGTACTTC. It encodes CSATRLGNLPKNIQYF.

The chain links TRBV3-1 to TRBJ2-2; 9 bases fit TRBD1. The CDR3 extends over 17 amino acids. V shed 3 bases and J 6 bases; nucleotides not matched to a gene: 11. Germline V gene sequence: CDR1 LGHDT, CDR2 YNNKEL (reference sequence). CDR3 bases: TGTGCCAGCAGCCACACCCGGACAGGGGATAAGGCCGGGGAGCTGTTTTTT. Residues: CASSHTRTGDKAGELFF.

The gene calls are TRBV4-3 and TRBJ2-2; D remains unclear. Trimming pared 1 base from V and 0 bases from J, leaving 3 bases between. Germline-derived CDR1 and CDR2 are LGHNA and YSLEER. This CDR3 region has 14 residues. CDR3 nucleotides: TGCGCCAGCAGCCAAGCGACGAACACCGGGGAGCTGTTTTTT. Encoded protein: CASSQATNTGELFF.

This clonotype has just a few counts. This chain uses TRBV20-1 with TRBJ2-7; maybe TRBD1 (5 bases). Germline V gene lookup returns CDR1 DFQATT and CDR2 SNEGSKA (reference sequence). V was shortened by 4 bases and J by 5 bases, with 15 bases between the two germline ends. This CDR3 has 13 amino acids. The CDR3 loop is CSAIRALGDEQYF. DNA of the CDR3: TGCAGTGCTATCCGGGCCCTAGGGGACGAGCAGTACTTC.

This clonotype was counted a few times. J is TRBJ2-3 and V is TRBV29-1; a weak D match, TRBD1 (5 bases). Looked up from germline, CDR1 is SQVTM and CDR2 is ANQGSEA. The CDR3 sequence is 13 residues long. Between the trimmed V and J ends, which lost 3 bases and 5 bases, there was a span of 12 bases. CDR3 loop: CSVDLGPGDTQYF. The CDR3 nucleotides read TGCAGCGTTGATCTGGGGCCGGGAGATACGCAGTATTTT.

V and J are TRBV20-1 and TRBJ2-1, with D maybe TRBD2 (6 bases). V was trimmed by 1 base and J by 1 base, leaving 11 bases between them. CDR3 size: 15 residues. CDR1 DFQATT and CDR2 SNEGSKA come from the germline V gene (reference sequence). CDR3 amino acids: CSARGLGGSYNEQFF. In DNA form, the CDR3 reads TGCAGTGCTAGAGGGTTGGGAGGTTCCTACAATGAGCAGTTCTTC.

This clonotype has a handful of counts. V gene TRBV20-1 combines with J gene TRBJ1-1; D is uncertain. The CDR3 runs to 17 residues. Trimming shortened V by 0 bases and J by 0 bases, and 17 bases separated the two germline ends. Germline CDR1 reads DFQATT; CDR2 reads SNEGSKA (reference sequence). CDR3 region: CSARDRLLTAMNTEAFF. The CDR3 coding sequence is TGCAGTGCTAGAGATCGTCTTCTTACCGCCATGAACACTGAAGCTTTCTTT.

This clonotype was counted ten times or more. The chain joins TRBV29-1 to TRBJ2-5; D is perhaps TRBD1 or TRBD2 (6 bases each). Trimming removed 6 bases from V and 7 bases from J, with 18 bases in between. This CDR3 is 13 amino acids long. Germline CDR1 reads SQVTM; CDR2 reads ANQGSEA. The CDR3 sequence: CSVDPQGRGTQYF. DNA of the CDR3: TGCAGCGTAGATCCGCAGGGGCGGGGGACCCAGTACTTC.

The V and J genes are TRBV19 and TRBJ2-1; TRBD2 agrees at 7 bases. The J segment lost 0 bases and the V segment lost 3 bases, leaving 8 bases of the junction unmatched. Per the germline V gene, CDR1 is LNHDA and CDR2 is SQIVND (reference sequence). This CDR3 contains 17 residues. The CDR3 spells CASSISLADFSYNEQFF. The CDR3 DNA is TGTGCCAGTAGTATCAGCCTAGCGGACTTCTCCTACAATGAGCAGTTCTTC. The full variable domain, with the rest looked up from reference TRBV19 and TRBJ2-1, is DGGITQSPKYLFRKEGQNVTLSCEQNLNHDAMYWYRQDPGQGLRLIYYSQIVNDFQKGDIAEGYSVSREKKESFPLTVTSAQKNPTAFYLCASSISLADFSYNEQFFGPGTRLTVL.

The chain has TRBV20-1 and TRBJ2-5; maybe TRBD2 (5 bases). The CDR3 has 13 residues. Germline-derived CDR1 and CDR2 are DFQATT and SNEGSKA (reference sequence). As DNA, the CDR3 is TGCACCGCAGGCGGGTCGACACGGGAGACCCAGTACTTC. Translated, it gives CTAGGSTRETQYF.

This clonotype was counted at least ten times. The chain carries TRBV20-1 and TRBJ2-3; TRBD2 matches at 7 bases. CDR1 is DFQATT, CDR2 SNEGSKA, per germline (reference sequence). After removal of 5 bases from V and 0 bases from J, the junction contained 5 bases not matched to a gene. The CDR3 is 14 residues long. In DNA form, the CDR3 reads TGCAGTGCTTCGGGCGGGGGAAGCACAGATACGCAGTATTTT. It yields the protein CSASGGGSTDTQYF.

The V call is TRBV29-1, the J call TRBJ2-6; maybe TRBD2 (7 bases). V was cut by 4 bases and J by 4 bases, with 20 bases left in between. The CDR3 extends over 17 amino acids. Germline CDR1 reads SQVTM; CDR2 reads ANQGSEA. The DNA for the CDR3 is TGCAGCGTTGGAGGGGAGGGGGGAGGATCCGGGGCCAACGTCCTGACTTTC. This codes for CSVGGEGGGSGANVLTF.

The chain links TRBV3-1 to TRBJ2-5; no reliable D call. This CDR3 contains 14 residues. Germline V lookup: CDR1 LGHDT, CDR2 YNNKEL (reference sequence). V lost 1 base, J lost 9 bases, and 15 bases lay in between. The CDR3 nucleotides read TGTGCCAGCAGCCAAGCGGGTGGTTTCGCTGCCCAGTACTTC. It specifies CASSQAGGFAAQYF.

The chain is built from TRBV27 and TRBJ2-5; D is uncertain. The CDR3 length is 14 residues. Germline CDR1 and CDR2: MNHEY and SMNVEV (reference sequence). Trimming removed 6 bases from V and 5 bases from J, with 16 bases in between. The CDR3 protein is CASSPIINLETQYF. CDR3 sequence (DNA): TGTGCCAGCAGCCCCATCATCAACTTGGAGACCCAGTACTTC.

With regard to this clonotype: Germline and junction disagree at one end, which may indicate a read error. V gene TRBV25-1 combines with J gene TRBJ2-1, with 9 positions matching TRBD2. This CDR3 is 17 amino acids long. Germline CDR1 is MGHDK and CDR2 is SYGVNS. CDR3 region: CTSSEPPRREGPDEQFF. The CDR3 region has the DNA TGTACCAGCAGTGAACCCCCGCGGCGGGAGGGCCCGGATGAGCAGTTCTTC. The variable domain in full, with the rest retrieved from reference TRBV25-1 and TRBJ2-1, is EADIYQTPRYLVIGTGKKITLECSQTMGHDKMYWYQQDPGMELHLIHYSYGVNSTEKGDLSSESTVSRIRTEHFPLTLESARPSHTSQYLCTSSEPPRREGPDEQFFGPGTRLTVL.

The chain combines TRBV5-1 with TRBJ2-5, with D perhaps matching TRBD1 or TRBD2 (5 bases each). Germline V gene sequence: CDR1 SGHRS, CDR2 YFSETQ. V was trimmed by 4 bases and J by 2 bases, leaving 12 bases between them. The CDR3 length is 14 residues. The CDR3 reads CASSGGPGQETQYF. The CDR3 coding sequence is TGCGCCAGCAGCGGGGGACCCGGTCAAGAGACCCAGTACTTC. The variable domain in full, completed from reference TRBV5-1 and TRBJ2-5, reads KAGVTQTPRYLIKTRGQQVTLSCSPISGHRSVSWYQQTPGQGLQFLFEYFSETQRNKGNFPGRFSGRQFSNSRSEMNVSTLELGDSALYLCASSGGPGQETQYFGPGTRLLVL.

This CDR3 is CSASRGAPLFYEQYF. CDR3 DNA sequence: TGCAGTGCTAGCCGGGGAGCTCCACTATTCTACGAGCAGTACTTC. J is TRBJ2-7 and V is TRBV20-1, with D possibly being TRBD2 (5 bases). The CDR3 has 15 residues. Trimming pared 3 bases from V and 3 bases from J, leaving 18 bases between. The germline gives CDR1 DFQATT, CDR2 SNEGSKA (reference sequence).

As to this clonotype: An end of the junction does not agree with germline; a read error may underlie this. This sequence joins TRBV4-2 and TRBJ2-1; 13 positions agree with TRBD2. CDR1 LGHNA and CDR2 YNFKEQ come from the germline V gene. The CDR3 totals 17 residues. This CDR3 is CASSQHGLAGEGYERFF. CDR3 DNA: TGTGCCAGCAGCCAACACGGACTAGCGGGAGAAGGGTATGAGCGGTTCTTC.

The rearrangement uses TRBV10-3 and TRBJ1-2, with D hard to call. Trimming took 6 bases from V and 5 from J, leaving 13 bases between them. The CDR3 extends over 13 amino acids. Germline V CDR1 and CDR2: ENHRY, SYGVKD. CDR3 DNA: TGTGCCATCAGCCCAGTGGGTGGGTATGGCTACACCTTC. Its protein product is CAISPVGGYGYTF.

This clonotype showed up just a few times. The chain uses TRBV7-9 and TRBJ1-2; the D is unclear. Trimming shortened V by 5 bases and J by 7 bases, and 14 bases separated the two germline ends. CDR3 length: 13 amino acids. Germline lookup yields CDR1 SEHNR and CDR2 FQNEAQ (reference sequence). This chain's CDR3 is CASSQTEDAGYTF. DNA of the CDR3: TGTGCCAGCAGCCAGACCGAGGATGCTGGCTACACCTTC. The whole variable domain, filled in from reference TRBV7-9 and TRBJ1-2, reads DTGVSQNPRHKITKRGQNVTFRCDPISEHNRLYWYRQTLGQGPEFLTYFQNEAQLEKSRLLSDRFSAERPKGSFSTLEIQRTEQGDSAMYLCASSQTEDAGYTFGSGTRLTVV.